Each of the 25 T cell receptor beta chains below was sequenced from the same sample in a study of blood T cell repertoires in COVID-19. Clones were read by immunoSEQ multiplex PCR, and TCRdb kept only the in-frame ones, dropping some. The table shows just over 150,000 clones, with around nine tenths occurring only once. Sequencing used peripheral blood. The receptors derive from a woman aged 70-85 years with acute or convalescent COVID-19.

This chain links TRBV3-1 (or the pseudogene TRBV3-2) with TRBJ1-1; D not resolved. The CDR3 contains 10 residues. CDR1 is LGHDT, CDR2 YNNKEL, per germline (reference sequence). The V and J ends lost 2 bases and 7 bases respectively, with 2 bases between them. This chain's CDR3 is CASSQYEAFF. Here the CDR3 DNA reads TGTGCCAGCAGCCAATATGAAGCTTTCTTT.

In DNA form, the CDR3 reads TGTGCCAGTAGTATGGGACATCTTAATAATTCACCCCTCCACTTT. Residues: CASSMGHLNNSPLHF. This chain connects TRBV19 to TRBJ1-6, with TRBD1 as a possible D gene (6 bases). The CDR3 extends over 15 amino acids. Trimming took 3 bases from V and 5 from J, leaving 11 bases between them. Germline-derived CDR1 and CDR2 are LNHDA and SQIVND (reference sequence).

The chain is built from TRBV12-5 and TRBJ1-5; 8 bases agree with TRBD1. CDR1 and CDR2 from the germline V gene are LGHNT and FRNRAP. Unmatched junction bases numbered 12, after V lost 0 bases and J lost 5 bases. This CDR3 has 18 residues. In nucleotides, the CDR3 is TGTGCTAGTGGTTTGGTACTTTATAGGACAGGGACCGATCAGCCCCAGCATTTT. It translates to CASGLVLYRTGTDQPQHF.

The chain couples TRBV1 to TRBJ1-3; TRBD1 is the table's D call and was not checked against the DNA. TRBV1 is designated a pseudogene. The CDR3 totals 18 residues. CDR3 loop: CTSSHRPGQALSGNTIYF. The DNA of the CDR3 is TGCACCAGCAGCCATAGGCCGGGACAGGCCCTCTCTGGAAACACCATATATTTT.

The gene calls are TRBV15 and TRBJ1-5, with 10 bases matching TRBD1. V shed 2 bases, J shed 0 bases, and the junction held 4 bases outside the gene matches. The CDR3 consists of 17 residues. CDR1 and CDR2 from the germline V gene are LNHNV and YYDKDF (reference sequence). The CDR3 sequence: CATSRPTGGYSNQPQHF. The CDR3 nucleotides read TGTGCCACCAGCAGACCGACAGGGGGCTATAGCAATCAGCCCCAGCATTTT.

The rearrangement joins TRBV5-1 to TRBJ1-1; tentatively, D is TRBD1 (5 bases). Looked up from germline, CDR1 is SGHRS and CDR2 is YFSETQ. Trimming left V 0 bases short and J 5 bases short, with 14 bases between. CDR3 size: 15 residues. The chain's CDR3 is CASSLGGTTVTEAFF. The CDR3 nucleotides read TGCGCCAGCAGCTTGGGCGGGACCACAGTGACTGAAGCTTTCTTT.

This sequence joins TRBV6-6 and TRBJ1-6; 8 nucleotides line up with TRBD1. Germline assignment: CDR1 MNHNY and CDR2 SVGAGI (reference sequence). V gave up 5 bases and J gave up 8 bases; unmatched junction bases: 17. The CDR3 sequence is 18 residues long. The CDR3 region is CASSLYPPGQGGDSPLHF. The DNA of the CDR3 is TGTGCCAGCAGTCTATACCCTCCAGGACAGGGTGGCGATTCACCCCTCCACTTT.

This chain links TRBV28 with TRBJ2-1; TRBD2 matches at 7 bases. CDR3 size: 14 residues. After removal of 5 bases from V and 4 bases from J, the junction contained 5 bases not matched to a gene. Germline CDR1 reads MDHEN; CDR2 reads SYDVKM. CDR3 in DNA: TGTGCCAGCAGTCAGCGGGAACGGTACAATGAGCAGTTCTTC. This encodes CASSQRERYNEQFF.

This chain uses TRBV9 with TRBJ1-2, with D perhaps TRBD1 (5 bases). CDR3 length: 16 residues. Trimming removed 0 bases from V and 3 bases from J, with 15 bases in between. The germline V gene has CDR1 SGDLS and CDR2 YYNGEE. This CDR3 reads CASSVDQGREYYGYTF. The CDR3 DNA reads TGTGCCAGCAGCGTAGACCAAGGCAGGGAATACTATGGCTACACCTTC.

The genes are TRBV6-5 and TRBJ1-1; 8 nucleotides line up with TRBD1. V lost 10 bases to trimming and J lost 4 bases; unmatched junction nucleotides: 8. The germline CDR1 and CDR2 sequences are MNHEY and SVGAGI. CDR3 size: 13 residues. The CDR3, as DNA: TGTGCCATCGATGACAGGGGAAGCACTGAAGCTTTCTTT. It codes for CAIDDRGSTEAFF.

The sample holds a few counts of this clone. CDR3 DNA: TGTGCCAGCAGTTCAACGTCTCCAGGGTCGAAAGCTTTCTTT. Protein product: CASSSTSPGSKAFF. The chain couples TRBV28 to TRBJ1-1; a possible D gene is TRBD1 (5 bases). Germline V lookup: CDR1 MDHEN, CDR2 SYDVKM. The ends were cut back, 4 bases at V and 9 bases at J, with 18 bases in the middle. The CDR3 sequence is 14 residues long.

This chain connects TRBV3-1 (or the pseudogene TRBV3-2) to TRBJ2-2, with TRBD1 matching 9 bases. This CDR3 comprises 16 residues. The V gene end was trimmed by 5 bases and the J gene end by 0 bases; junction bases not matched to a gene: 4. Germline V gene lookup returns CDR1 LGHDT and CDR2 YNNKEL (reference sequence). The CDR3 protein is CASSRRTGANTGELFF. For the CDR3, the DNA is TGTGCCAGCAGCAGACGGACAGGGGCGAACACCGGGGAGCTGTTTTTT.

The genes are TRBV18 and TRBJ1-5; 10 positions match TRBD1. V lost 5 bases, J lost 4 bases, and 5 bases stayed unmatched. Germline CDR1 reads KGHSH; CDR2 reads LQKENI. The CDR3 consists of 15 residues. CDR3 in DNA: TGTGCCAGCTCAGGGGGACAGGGGAATAATCAGCCCCAGCATTTT. Its translation: CASSGGQGNNQPQHF. The complete variable domain, with remaining parts taken from reference TRBV18 and TRBJ1-5, reads NAGVMQNPRHLVRRRGQEARLRCSPMKGHSHVYWYRQLPEEGLKFMVYLQKENIIDESGMPKERFSAEFPKEGPSILRIQQVVRGDSAAYFCASSGGQGNNQPQHFGDGTRLSIL.

The rearrangement joins TRBV30 to TRBJ1-3; D is uncertain. The CDR3 spans 13 residues. Germline V gene sequence: CDR1 GTSNPN, CDR2 SVGIG (reference sequence). Trimming cost V 2 bases and J 2 bases, with 7 bases left between them. CDR3 sequence: CAWSRQTGNTIYF. CDR3 sequence (DNA): TGTGCCTGGAGTCGTCAGACTGGAAACACCATATATTTT.

This chain joins TRBV19 and TRBJ1-5; D gene uncertain. The ends were cut back, 3 bases at V and 3 bases at J, with 18 bases in the middle. Germline V gene sequence: CDR1 LNHDA, CDR2 SQIVND (reference sequence). The CDR3 is 17 amino acids. The CDR3 protein is CASSMGRPDLFNQPQHF. CDR3 sequence (DNA): TGTGCCAGTAGTATGGGCAGGCCCGACCTATTCAATCAGCCCCAGCATTTT.

This sequence joins TRBV5-1 and TRBJ1-2; perhaps TRBD1 as D (6 bases). V gave up 0 bases and J gave up 2 bases, with 8 bases separating them. Germline CDR1 SGHRS, CDR2 YFSETQ. The CDR3 is made up of 14 amino acids. The CDR3 DNA follows: TGCGCCAGCAGCTTGGGACAGGAAAACTATGGCTACACCTTC. Residues: CASSLGQENYGYTF.

The chain links TRBV6-6 to TRBJ1-5; TRBD1 agrees at 11 bases. Germline V gives CDR1 MNHNY, CDR2 SVGAGI (reference sequence). V lost 5 bases and J lost 2; bases outside the gene matches: 5. The CDR3 runs to 16 residues. The CDR3 spells CASSPMGQGGNQPQHF. CDR3 coding DNA: TGTGCCAGCAGTCCGATGGGACAGGGGGGCAATCAGCCCCAGCATTTT.

The chain employs TRBV29-1 and TRBJ1-4; no clear D. Trimming shortened V by 5 bases and J by 3 bases, and 13 bases separated the two germline ends. Germline V lookup: CDR1 SQVTM, CDR2 ANQGSEA. The CDR3 runs 14 residues. CDR3 loop: CSVTPNQPNEKLFF. CDR3 nucleotide sequence: TGCAGCGTTACACCCAATCAACCTAATGAAAAACTGTTTTTT.

V gene TRBV10-3 combines with J gene TRBJ1-5, with D uncertain. This CDR3 comprises 10 residues. V was clipped by 11 bases and J by 11 bases, with 13 bases between them. The V gene's germline CDR1 is ENHRY and CDR2 SYGVKD. The CDR3 DNA sequence: TGTGCCCAAACAAGCCAGGCCCAGCATTTT. Its protein product is CAQTSQAQHF.

J is TRBJ2-1 and V is TRBV9; D possibly corresponds to TRBD1 (6 bases). Trimming pared 0 bases from V and 8 bases from J, leaving 15 bases between. The CDR3 is 15 amino acids. CDR1 SGDLS and CDR2 YYNGEE come from the germline V gene. The CDR3 loop reads CASSVDWGPNYEQFF. As DNA, the CDR3 is TGTGCCAGCAGCGTAGACTGGGGGCCCAATTATGAGCAGTTCTTC.

This clone was recorded once. The chain carries TRBV5-1 and TRBJ1-2; 9 bases match TRBD1. CDR1 and CDR2 (germline): SGHRS, YFSETQ. The V and J ends lost 4 bases and 4 bases, in that order; junction bases with no gene match: 11. The CDR3 totals 16 residues. This chain's CDR3 is CASSNPGTGNPYGYTF. The CDR3 DNA is TGCGCCAGCAGCAATCCCGGGACAGGGAACCCCTATGGCTACACCTTC.

The CDR3 loop reads CASSQSTSGAYYEQYF. In DNA form, the CDR3 reads TGCGCCAGCAGCCAGTCGACTAGCGGGGCGTACTACGAGCAGTACTTC. V usage is TRBV4-3 and J usage is TRBJ2-7; 11 bases are a match to TRBD2. CDR3 size: 16 residues. With 3 bases clipped from V and 3 bases from J, the junction kept 7 bases outside the gene matches. Per germline, CDR1 LGHNA and CDR2 YSLEER.

The chain joins TRBV3-1 (or the pseudogene TRBV3-2) to TRBJ2-5; no definite D call. The V gene lost 4 bases and the J gene lost 0 bases, with 9 bases spanning the gap. The CDR3 is 14 amino acids. Germline V CDR1 and CDR2: LGHDT, YNNKEL (reference sequence). The CDR3 DNA sequence: TGTGCCAGCAGCCCAATTGACTACCAAGAGACCCAGTACTTC. Translating it yields CASSPIDYQETQYF.

The rearrangement joins TRBV7-9 to TRBJ1-1; no definite D call. Between the trimmed V and J ends, which lost 0 bases and 8 bases, there was a span of 4 bases. CDR3 length: 11 residues. From germline, CDR1 is SEHNR and CDR2 FQNEAQ (reference sequence). The CDR3 region is CASSLATEAFF. CDR3 bases: TGTGCCAGCAGCTTAGCGACAGAAGCTTTCTTT.

The chain employs TRBV6-1 and TRBJ1-1, with D possibly matching TRBD1 (5 bases). V gave up 1 base and J gave up 7 bases, with 22 bases separating them. The germline V gene encodes CDR1 MNHNS and CDR2 SASEGT. This CDR3 has 17 amino acids. CDR3 bases: TGTGCCAGCAGTGAAGTGGGGTGGACATTTGGTTCATATGAAGCTTTCTTT. Amino acids: CASSEVGWTFGSYEAFF.